This TCR beta chain was sequenced in a study of CD4+ T cells in melanoma. The study, taken as a whole, reports: A reported correlation linked neoantigen-specific CD4+ T cells to CD8+, macrophage and B cell function. Diverse differentiation states were reported for melanoma neoantigen-specific CD4+ T cells.

The CDR3 is 12 amino acids. CDR1 LNHDA and CDR2 SQIVND come from the germline V gene (reference sequence). Trimming took off 5 bases at V and 7 bases at J, with 11 bases between the two ends. Using immunoSEQ multiplex PCR, the repertoire was profiled, and TCRdb retains in-frame clones only, with some absent. The data contain about 110,000 clones, around 92% of them singletons. To note about this clone: Its target is not known.

The chain is built from TRBV19 and TRBJ1-1; D not resolved. Sequenced material: peripheral blood. The sequence came from a human donor with melanoma. CDR3 in amino acids: CASSLWQREAFF. In DNA form, the CDR3 reads TGTGCCAGTAGTCTTTGGCAGCGTGAAGCTTTCTTT.